This T cell receptor beta chain came from a study of cytomegalovirus exposure and HLA in healthy donors. Comments on this clone: Its antigen is currently unknown.

With 60 Vbeta and 13 Jbeta primers, the PCR was carried out. TCRdb keeps only in-frame clones here, not all; method: immunoSEQ multiplex PCR. The sample gives fewer than 120,000 clones, 80% to 85% of which show up once; around 3% is in the top ten. Study observations and caveats: The authors listed 150 to 200 TCR beta chains as cytomegalovirus-associated. Later analysis revealed greater clonal expansion in HLA-associated TCR beta chains than in equally common others.

The donors (healthy individuals) were bone marrow donors. There were likely unrecorded immune exposures, though donors were nominally healthy when sampled. This CDR3 is built from 17 residues. V gave up 4 bases and J gave up 2 bases, with 21 bases separating them. In germline, CDR1 is MGHRA, CDR2 YSYEKL. Sequencing used PBMCs. The chain uses TRBV4-1 and TRBJ2-7; TRBD2 is a possible D gene (6 bases). The sequence came from a woman aged 55-69 years in good health and CMV-seropositive. The CDR3 protein is CASSPGVLTRRTYEQYF. The CDR3 coding sequence is TGCGCCAGCAGCCCGGGGGTCCTCACCCGAAGGACCTACGAGCAGTACTTC.